The 29 T cell receptor beta chains below were found in one sample sequenced in a study of blood T cell repertoires in COVID-19. Clones were read by immunoSEQ multiplex PCR, and TCRdb kept only the in-frame ones, dropping some. Seen here are 270,000 or so clones, approximately 88% observed once, and the top ten hold more than 0.95%. Sequenced material: PBMCs or T cells enriched from blood (not recorded which). These receptors all stem from a middle-aged woman with acute COVID-19.

V gene TRBV18 combines with J gene TRBJ2-1, with 7 bases identical to TRBD2. This CDR3 comprises 17 residues. From germline, CDR1 is KGHSH and CDR2 LQKENI. J was trimmed by 6 bases and V by 2 bases; bases with no gene match: 13. The CDR3 coding sequence is TGTGCCAGCTCACCAGAGTCTGCGGGAGTAAAGGGCAATGAGCAGTTCTTC. Translating gives CASSPESAGVKGNEQFF.

The J gene is TRBJ1-4, the V gene TRBV28; unclear D gene. V lost 1 base and J lost 4, with 7 bases in between. CDR1 is MDHEN and CDR2 is SYDVKM in the germline V gene. CDR3 size: 14 residues. The CDR3 here is CASSLSRRNEKLFF. The CDR3 nucleotides read TGTGCCAGCAGTTTATCCAGGCGTAATGAAAAACTGTTTTTT.

DNA of the CDR3: TGTGCCAGCAGCTCGGGGACTGATAACTATGGCTACACCTTC. It codes for CASSSGTDNYGYTF. The chain uses TRBV11-3 and TRBJ1-2; a possible D gene is TRBD1 (5 bases). V was clipped by 4 bases and J by 1 base, with 10 bases between them. The germline V gene encodes CDR1 SGHNT and CDR2 YENEEA. The CDR3 has 14 amino acids.

The J gene is TRBJ1-2, the V gene TRBV14, with 8 bases aligning to TRBD1. J gave up 6 bases and V 2 bases, and 2 bases lay outside the gene matches. The length of the CDR3 is 13 residues. Per the germline V gene, CDR1 is SGHDN and CDR2 is FVKESK. The CDR3 is CASSQLTGDGYTF. CDR3 nucleotide sequence: TGTGCCAGCAGCCAACTGACAGGGGATGGCTACACCTTC.

The chain links TRBV27 to TRBJ2-7, with TRBD1 as a possible D gene (6 bases). Trimming left V 4 bases short and J 7 bases short, with 14 bases between. Germline-derived CDR1 and CDR2 are MNHEY and SMNVEV (reference sequence). The CDR3 runs to 13 residues. CDR3 sequence: CASSSFTGQEQYV. The DNA for the CDR3 is TGTGCCAGCAGTTCCTTTACAGGGCAGGAGCAGTACGTC.

The chain has TRBV12-3 or TRBV12-4 and TRBJ2-7; 8 bases match TRBD2. This CDR3 has 13 residues. V trimming: 5 bases; J trimming: 3 bases; junction bases outside the gene matches: 3. The CDR3 loop is CASSTGTSYEQYF. DNA of the CDR3: TGTGCCAGCAGTACCGGGACTAGCTACGAGCAGTACTTC.

The chain carries TRBV18 and TRBJ1-5; D not certain. Germline loops: CDR1 KGHSH, CDR2 LQKENI. V was trimmed by 5 bases and J by 1 base, leaving 15 bases between them. The CDR3 consists of 16 residues. This CDR3 is CASSGGPPGSNQPQHF. Here the CDR3 DNA reads TGTGCCAGCTCAGGAGGGCCTCCGGGCAGCAATCAGCCCCAGCATTTT.

This clone has just one count. This rearrangement joins TRBV19 to TRBJ1-3; D uncertain. CDR3 length: 19 residues. Germline V gene sequence: CDR1 LNHDA, CDR2 SQIVND (reference sequence). With 6 bases removed from V and 0 bases from J, the gap between germline ends came to 24 bases. The chain's CDR3 is CASRSWRRSMYSSGNTIYF. The CDR3 bases are TGTGCCAGTAGGAGTTGGCGACGGAGTATGTATAGCTCTGGAAACACCATATATTTT.

The CDR3 DNA reads TGCGCCAGCAGCCCAGGGTCTGAGCAGTTCTTC. Encoded protein: CASSPGSEQFF. The chain employs TRBV5-1 and TRBJ2-1, with a tentative D call TRBD1 (5 bases). V gave up 4 bases and J gave up 9 bases, with 8 bases separating them. Germline-derived CDR1 and CDR2 are SGHRS and YFSETQ. The length of the CDR3 is 11 residues.

The rearrangement links TRBV5-4 to TRBJ2-3, with a tentative D call TRBD1 (6 bases). This CDR3 region has 14 residues. Trimming stripped 4 bases from V and 4 bases from J, with 13 bases between. Germline lookup yields CDR1 SGHNT and CDR2 YYREEE (reference sequence). The CDR3 DNA sequence: TGTGCCAGCAGCGGTACAGGGTCATCAGATACGCAGTATTTT. Its translation: CASSGTGSSDTQYF.

The CDR3 here is CASSRTTGSAEAFF. CDR3 coding DNA: TGTGCCAGCAGCCGGACGACAGGGTCGGCTGAAGCTTTCTTT. The V and J genes are TRBV28 and TRBJ1-1; 7 nucleotides align to TRBD1. The CDR3 loop spans 14 amino acids. Germline V gives CDR1 MDHEN, CDR2 SYDVKM. J was trimmed by 6 bases and V by 6 bases; bases with no gene match: 10.

The rearrangement links TRBV18 to TRBJ1-5, with TRBD1 identical over 7 bases. V lost 6 bases to trimming and J lost 6 bases; unmatched junction nucleotides: 8. Germline CDR1 is KGHSH and CDR2 is LQKENI. The CDR3 has 14 amino acids. CDR3 region: CASSQDRASQPQHF. The DNA of the CDR3 is TGTGCCAGCTCGCAAGACAGGGCTAGTCAGCCCCAGCATTTT.

As to this clone: Within the sample, other DNA sequences also encode this same CDR3. The rearrangement uses TRBV7-9 and TRBJ2-1, with 11 nucleotides matching TRBD2. Trimming cost V 5 bases and J 3 bases; bases outside gene matches: 6. Germline assignment: CDR1 SEHNR and CDR2 FQNEAQ (reference sequence). The length of the CDR3 is 16 residues. CDR3 sequence (DNA): TGTGCCAGCAGCCCCACCGGGACTAGCGGCTACAATGAGCAGTTCTTC. Translating it yields CASSPTGTSGYNEQFF. Full variable domain (missing parts from reference TRBV7-9 and TRBJ2-1): DTGVSQNPRHKITKRGQNVTFRCDPISEHNRLYWYRQTLGQGPEFLTYFQNEAQLEKSRLLSDRFSAERPKGSFSTLEIQRTEQGDSAMYLCASSPTGTSGYNEQFFGPGTRLTVL.

This clone was seen once. CDR3 nucleotides: TGTGCCAGCAGTCCGGGAGTAAAGGTTTTAGGGGAGACCCAGTACTTC. Amino acids: CASSPGVKVLGETQYF. V and J are TRBV27 and TRBJ2-5, with D tentatively TRBD2 (6 bases). V dropped 5 bases and J dropped 5 bases, with 21 bases sitting between them. Germline V lookup: CDR1 MNHEY, CDR2 SMNVEV (reference sequence). The length of the CDR3 is 16 residues.

The chain links TRBV11-3 to TRBJ2-1; D perhaps matches TRBD1 (6 bases). V was clipped by 2 bases and J by 7 bases, with 12 bases between them. The CDR3 is made up of 14 amino acids. Germline V gene sequence: CDR1 SGHNT, CDR2 YENEEA. In nucleotides, the CDR3 is TGTGCCAGCAGCTTAACCGGGACAAGGAATGAGCAGTTCTTC. It translates to CASSLTGTRNEQFF.

The J gene is TRBJ2-1, the V gene TRBV2; TRBD2 aligns across 7 bases. The V and J ends lost 10 bases and 8 bases, in that order; junction bases with no gene match: 11. The germline CDR1 and CDR2 sequences are SNHLY and FYNNEI. The CDR3 contains 13 residues. CDR3 amino acids: CATGRVAGYEQFF. The DNA for the CDR3 is TGTGCCACGGGGAGGGTAGCGGGTTATGAGCAGTTCTTC.

The V gene is TRBV2, the J gene TRBJ1-2; D is possibly TRBD1 (6 bases). Between the trimmed V and J ends, which lost 11 bases and 9 bases, there was a span of 22 bases. Germline V gene data show CDR1 as SNHLY and CDR2 as FYNNEI. The CDR3 sequence is 13 residues long. The CDR3 nucleotides are TGTGCCCAATCGAGGGACACTGGTTCGAGCTACACCTTC. This encodes CAQSRDTGSSYTF.

The chain is built from TRBV7-2 and TRBJ2-3, with 8 bases aligning to TRBD1. CDR1 SGHTA and CDR2 FQGNSA come from the germline V gene. J gave up 5 bases and V 0 bases, and 4 bases lay outside the gene matches. The CDR3 totals 15 residues. CDR3 in amino acids: CASSLAGQGLDTQYF. The CDR3 bases are TGTGCCAGCAGCTTAGCTGGACAGGGCTTAGATACGCAGTATTTT.

This chain connects TRBV6-5 to TRBJ1-5, with D possibly TRBD1 on 6 matching bases. The CDR3 sequence is 13 residues long. The V gene's germline CDR1 is MNHEY and CDR2 SVGAGI. The V end lost 4 bases, the J end lost 2 bases, and 6 bases lay between the germline ends. The CDR3 DNA is TGTGCCAGCAGTTGGACAGGCAATCAGCCCCAGCATTTT. Translation gives CASSWTGNQPQHF.

This chain uses TRBV6-5 with TRBJ2-7; 10 bases agree with TRBD1. The CDR3 has 15 residues. V was clipped by 2 bases and J by 5 bases; unmatched bases: 6. In germline, CDR1 is MNHEY, CDR2 SVGAGI. In DNA, the CDR3 is TGTGCCAGCAGTTACGGGACAGGGGCAGAGAACGAGCAGTACTTC. It yields the protein CASSYGTGAENEQYF.

The rearrangement joins TRBV5-6 to TRBJ1-2; no clear D gene. CDR3 size: 12 residues. Trimming shortened V by 2 bases and J by 8 bases, and 10 bases separated the two germline ends. Germline CDR1 SGHDT, CDR2 YYEEEE. In nucleotides, the CDR3 is TGTGCCAGCAGCTTAACTGAGTTGGGCTACACCTTC. Amino acid sequence: CASSLTELGYTF.

This sequence joins TRBV5-4 and TRBJ1-2; 9 bases line up with TRBD1. Germline V gene lookup returns CDR1 SGHNT and CDR2 YYREEE (reference sequence). The V gene end was trimmed by 4 bases and the J gene end by 4 bases; junction bases not matched to a gene: 11. This CDR3 is built from 16 residues. CDR3 amino acids: CASSAAGDRDIYGYTF. In DNA, the CDR3 is TGTGCCAGCAGCGCGGCCGGGGACAGGGATATCTATGGCTACACCTTC.

V gene TRBV11-2 combines with J gene TRBJ2-7, with 9 bases fitting TRBD1. The CDR3 is 15 residues long. The germline V gene has CDR1 SGHAT and CDR2 FQNNGV. The V and J ends lost 0 bases and 6 bases, in that order; junction bases with no gene match: 6. The CDR3 DNA follows: TGTGCCAGCAGCTTAGATGGACAGGGGAAAGCCGAGCAGTACTTC. This sequence encodes CASSLDGQGKAEQYF.

This clone is a singleton in its sample. J is TRBJ1-5 and V is TRBV19, with 8 bases matching TRBD1. Germline V gives CDR1 LNHDA, CDR2 SQIVND (reference sequence). Trimming at V came to 2 bases and at J to 5 bases, leaving 5 bases not matched to a gene. CDR3 size: 15 residues. The CDR3 loop reads CASSIHRGGDQPQHF. The CDR3 DNA is TGTGCCAGTAGTATACACAGGGGGGGTGATCAGCCCCAGCATTTT.

This clone was detected only once. The chain couples TRBV3-1 (or the pseudogene TRBV3-2) to TRBJ1-3; unclear D gene. Trimming cost V 4 bases and J 1 base, with 5 bases left between them. This CDR3 region has 13 residues. Looked up from germline, CDR1 is LGHDT and CDR2 is YNNKEL (reference sequence). DNA of the CDR3: TGTGCCAGCAGCCTGAGATCTGGAAACACCATATATTTT. As protein: CASSLRSGNTIYF.

V and J are TRBV5-1 and TRBJ1-6; 9 nucleotides line up with TRBD1. CDR1 and CDR2 from the germline V gene are SGHRS and YFSETQ. The CDR3 covers 15 residues. J lost 10 bases, V lost 5 bases, and 10 bases had no gene match. The chain's CDR3 is CASRPPGQGGSPLHF. The CDR3 DNA reads TGCGCCAGCAGGCCCCCGGGACAGGGTGGATCACCCCTCCACTTT.

On this clone itself: The junction does not match germline at one end; this may be a read error. The chain combines TRBV7-7 with TRBJ2-5; 7 positions match TRBD2. The germline V gene encodes CDR1 SSHAT and CDR2 FNYEAQ (reference sequence). The CDR3 runs to 15 residues. The CDR3 nucleotides read TGTGCTAGCAGCTTAGTCAGGACCGGGGGGGAGACCCAGTACTTC. Encoded protein: CASSLVRTGGETQYF.

The V gene is TRBV18, the J gene TRBJ2-7, with 8 bases lining up with TRBD2. The V gene's germline CDR1 is KGHSH and CDR2 LQKENI. This CDR3 contains 14 residues. V lost 4 bases, J lost 1 base, and 3 bases stayed unmatched. The CDR3 DNA reads TGTGCCAGCTCACGGCTAGCGGGTTCCTACGAGCAGTACTTC. Its protein is CASSRLAGSYEQYF.

The rearrangement links TRBV30 to TRBJ1-5; 10 bases line up with TRBD1. Germline loops: CDR1 GTSNPN, CDR2 SVGIG (reference sequence). CDR3 length: 15 amino acids. DNA for the CDR3: TGTGCTTCTAATTCTGGACAGGGGGAATCTCAGCCCCAGCATTTT. Protein: CASNSGQGESQPQHF.